This T cell receptor beta chain is from a study of shared clonotypes between healthy human individuals. The count of this clone is one. The length of the CDR3 is 13 residues. V lost 6 bases to trimming and J lost 6 bases; unmatched junction nucleotides: 5. Germline CDR1 and CDR2: SNHLY and FYNNEI. The data were produced by immunoSEQ multiplex PCR, yet TCRdb's version contains in-frame clones alone and is incomplete. The sample includes over a million clones, roughly 96% seen only once; the top ten take roughly 1.2%. Sample: naive CD4+ T cells sorted from blood. As to subset: CD45RA+ positively selected. The clonotype was recovered from a man under 40 in good health. The chain combines TRBV2 with TRBJ2-1, with TRBD1 matching 7 bases. The CDR3, as DNA: TGTGCCAGCAGCAGGGACAGAGTCAATGAGCAGTTCTTC. The encoded protein is CASSRDRVNEQFF.